These 32 T cell receptor beta chains were sequenced from one sample in a study of PD-1 blockade in classical Hodgkin lymphoma. The repertoire was sequenced with immunoSEQ multiplex PCR; TCRdb's copy has only in-frame clones and lacks some. The data hold about 7,700 clones, with 75% to 90% observed a single time. Each patient relapsed following autologous stem cell transplantation, and prior brentuximab vedotin exposure differed. Purified CD4+ T cells were obtained from thawed PBMCs through magnetic negative selection. Here the sequenced sample was CD4+ T cells from blood, taken at baseline. Every receptor here comes from a human donor with classical Hodgkin lymphoma.

This clone was counted a few times. V is TRBV7-6 and J is TRBJ1-6, with 7 nucleotides matching TRBD1. The CDR3 spans 15 residues. V shed 1 base, J shed 7 bases, and the junction held 4 bases outside the gene matches. The germline V gene has CDR1 SGHVS and CDR2 FNYEAQ. CDR3 in DNA: TGTGCCAGCAGCTTAGGGGGACAGAGAAATTCACCCCTCCACTTT. Translated: CASSLGGQRNSPLHF.

The chain couples TRBV7-2 to TRBJ2-5, with TRBD2 matching over 10 bases. Germline-derived CDR1 and CDR2 are SGHTA and FQGNSA. Unmatched junction bases numbered 12, after V lost 5 bases and J lost 3 bases. This CDR3 is 17 amino acids long. Here the CDR3 DNA reads TGTGCCAGCAGCGACGAAACCGGGACTAGCGTTGAAGAGACCCAGTACTTC. As protein: CASSDETGTSVEETQYF.

The genes are TRBV7-2 and TRBJ1-5, with D tentatively TRBD1 (5 bases). V dropped 7 bases and J dropped 4 bases, with 17 bases sitting between them. The germline V gene encodes CDR1 SGHTA and CDR2 FQGNSA. The CDR3 is made up of 15 amino acids. CDR3 amino acids: CASTLYGAFNQPQHF. The CDR3 bases are TGTGCCAGCACCCTATACGGGGCCTTTAATCAGCCCCAGCATTTT.

V gene TRBV7-8 combines with J gene TRBJ2-2, with TRBD2 identical over 10 bases. CDR1 is SGHVS, CDR2 FQNEAQ, per germline. Trimming took 4 bases from V and 6 from J; bases not matched to a gene: 20. The CDR3 contains 20 residues. CDR3 coding DNA: TGTGCCAGCAGCTCCTCCCTTACAGGGATTCTAGCGGGAGTGGCCGGGGAGCTGTTTTTT. Translated, it gives CASSSSLTGILAGVAGELFF.

This chain connects TRBV7-3 to TRBJ1-1, with 8 bases identical to TRBD1. V trimming: 4 bases; J trimming: 3 bases; junction bases outside the gene matches: 1. Germline V lookup: CDR1 SGHTA, CDR2 FQGTGA. The CDR3 has 13 residues. The CDR3 sequence is CASSSQGDTEAFF. DNA of the CDR3: TGTGCCAGCAGCTCACAGGGGGACACTGAAGCTTTCTTT.

The V and J genes are TRBV27 and TRBJ1-2, with D perhaps matching TRBD1 (5 bases). The germline CDR1 and CDR2 sequences are MNHEY and SMNVEV (reference sequence). This CDR3 comprises 16 residues. Trimming stripped 2 bases from V and 5 bases from J, with 18 bases between. The CDR3, as DNA: TGTGCCAGCAGTTTAGCCTTGGACCGGGGCCTATATGGCTACACCTTC. Amino acids: CASSLALDRGLYGYTF.

This sequence joins TRBV5-5 and TRBJ1-2, with TRBD1 as a possible D gene (5 bases). This CDR3 is 17 amino acids long. V was clipped by 0 bases and J by 1 base, with 16 bases between them. CDR1 and CDR2 (germline): SGHKS, YYEKEE (reference sequence). CDR3 protein: CASSLVDGGRVNYGYTF. CDR3 nucleotides: TGTGCCAGCAGCTTGGTCGACGGGGGAAGGGTTAACTATGGCTACACCTTC.

The chain employs TRBV28 and TRBJ2-3; tentatively, D is TRBD1 or TRBD2 (5 bases each). The germline CDR1 and CDR2 sequences are MDHEN and SYDVKM. V was pared by 6 bases and J by 1 base, with 17 bases between. The CDR3 runs 16 residues. The CDR3 here is CASRILGTVGTDTQYF. The CDR3 DNA follows: TGTGCCAGCAGAATACTGGGGACGGTAGGCACAGATACGCAGTATTTT.

V usage is TRBV28 and J usage is TRBJ2-1, with 7 positions matching TRBD2. V lost 6 bases to trimming and J lost 6 bases; unmatched junction nucleotides: 11. Per the germline V gene, CDR1 is MDHEN and CDR2 is SYDVKM. The CDR3 contains 15 residues. The CDR3 region has the DNA TGTGCCAGCAGGAGTGCCGGGACTATTATCAATGAGCAGTTCTTC. Its translation is CASRSAGTIINEQFF.

This chain uses TRBV10-1 with TRBJ2-1, with 16 bases that match TRBD2. Germline loops: CDR1 WNHNN, CDR2 SYGVQD (reference sequence). CDR3 length: 19 amino acids. The ends lost 3 bases at V and 9 bases at J; junction bases unmatched: 14. The CDR3 loop is CASSEVTGLAGGPNIEQFF. In DNA form, the CDR3 reads TGCGCCAGCAGTGAAGTAACGGGACTAGCGGGAGGGCCTAATATTGAGCAGTTCTTC.

This chain connects TRBV9 to TRBJ2-2; D is ambiguous. Looked up from germline, CDR1 is SGDLS and CDR2 is YYNGEE. The CDR3 covers 13 residues. The V end lost 5 bases, the J end lost 7 bases, and 12 bases lay between the germline ends. CDR3 sequence reads: CASRESPIGELFF. Here the CDR3 DNA reads TGTGCCAGCAGAGAGAGCCCCATCGGGGAGCTGTTTTTT.

This sequence joins TRBV29-1 and TRBJ2-1, with 9 bases fitting TRBD2. Germline V gene sequence: CDR1 SQVTM, CDR2 ANQGSEA. V was pared by 7 bases and J by 8 bases, with 15 bases of the junction left unmatched. The CDR3 runs 15 residues. In DNA, the CDR3 is TGCAGCGCTGGGGGACTAGCAGGGACGTCTGATGAGCAGTTCTTC. It yields the protein CSAGGLAGTSDEQFF.

This clone appeared a single time. This chain uses TRBV2 with TRBJ1-1; D is ambiguous. Per germline, CDR1 SNHLY and CDR2 FYNNEI. The V and J ends lost 2 bases and 1 base respectively, with 11 bases between them. The CDR3 has 15 amino acids. The CDR3 DNA reads as TGTGCCAGCAGTGAAATAAGGGTGGGGAACACTGAAGCTTTCTTT. This sequence encodes CASSEIRVGNTEAFF.

The rearrangement joins TRBV5-6 to TRBJ1-2; maybe TRBD1 (6 bases). V shed 6 bases and J shed 8 bases, with 11 bases lying between them. CDR3 length: 11 amino acids. Germline-derived CDR1 and CDR2 are SGHDT and YYEEEE. CDR3 sequence (DNA): TGTGCCAGCAAACAGGGCGGAGGCTACACCTTC. Translating gives CASKQGGGYTF.

The chain couples TRBV5-1 to TRBJ1-2; TRBD1 agrees at 7 bases. This CDR3 comprises 12 residues. With V trimmed by 5 bases and J by 4 bases, 2 bases remained unmatched. The V gene's germline CDR1 is SGHRS and CDR2 YFSETQ. The DNA of the CDR3 is TGCGCCAGCAGTCGGGACAGCTATGGCTACACCTTC. Translating it yields CASSRDSYGYTF.

This clone was found a few times. The V call is TRBV6-1, the J call TRBJ2-7, with a possible D match to TRBD2 (6 bases). In germline, CDR1 is MNHNS, CDR2 SASEGT. Trimming removed 2 bases from V and 6 bases from J, with 11 bases in between. The CDR3 length is 13 residues. The CDR3 DNA is TGTGCCAGCAGTGAATTGGGACTGGGCGAGCAGTACTTC. This translates into CASSELGLGEQYF.

The chain combines TRBV7-9 with TRBJ1-5; 11 bases match TRBD1. The CDR3 spans 18 residues. CDR1 is SEHNR and CDR2 is FQNEAQ in the germline V gene (reference sequence). Trimming at V came to 5 bases and at J to 5 bases, leaving 14 bases not matched to a gene. Here the CDR3 reads CASSPARDRGNRYQPQHF. The DNA for the CDR3 is TGTGCCAGCAGCCCCGCCCGGGACAGGGGGAATCGGTATCAGCCCCAGCATTTT.

V is TRBV9 and J is TRBJ1-4; TRBD1 might be the D (6 bases). The V end lost 0 bases, the J end lost 8 bases, and 8 bases lay between the germline ends. Germline CDR1 is SGDLS and CDR2 is YYNGEE. This CDR3 has 13 amino acids. The CDR3 here is CASSVGDTEKLFF. The CDR3 coding sequence is TGTGCCAGCAGCGTAGGGGACACGGAAAAACTGTTTTTT.

The table lists this clone with a count of one. The V call is TRBV5-4, the J call TRBJ1-2; D is ambiguous. V was trimmed by 2 bases and J by 4 bases, leaving 6 bases between them. Germline V gene lookup returns CDR1 SGHNT and CDR2 YYREEE (reference sequence). The CDR3 contains 12 residues. The CDR3, as DNA: TGTGCCAGCAGCTTAGAGGGCTATGGCTACACCTTC. It is translated as CASSLEGYGYTF. Full variable domain (remainder filled in from reference TRBV5-4 and TRBJ1-2): ETGVTQSPTHLIKTRGQQVTLRCSSQSGHNTVSWYQQALGQGPQFIFQYYREEENGRGNFPPRFSGLQFPNYSSELNVNALELDDSALYLCASSLEGYGYTFGSGTRLTVV.

This clone was recorded only once. V is TRBV12-5 and J is TRBJ2-2, with D possibly TRBD2 on 6 matching bases. The V and J ends lost 0 bases and 13 bases respectively, with 21 bases between them. Germline V gene lookup returns CDR1 LGHNT and CDR2 FRNRAP. The CDR3 totals 16 residues. The chain's CDR3 is CASGLVNPPMSGRLFF. DNA for the CDR3: TGTGCTAGTGGTTTGGTAAACCCCCCCATGTCCGGGAGGCTGTTTTTT.

The rearrangement joins TRBV19 to TRBJ1-4, with a tentative D call TRBD1 (6 bases). V lost 7 bases, J lost 0 bases, and 18 bases lay in between. CDR1 and CDR2 (germline): LNHDA, SQIVND (reference sequence). CDR3 length equals 17 residues. The CDR3 DNA sequence: TGTGCCAGTACCCCCAAGGGCAAGGGGGCAACTAATGAAAAACTGTTTTTT. This sequence encodes CASTPKGKGATNEKLFF.

The J gene is TRBJ2-5, the V gene TRBV4-1; 10 nucleotides agree with TRBD2. Germline trimming cut 4 bases from V and 5 bases from J; bases unmatched to any gene: 7. The CDR3 has 15 amino acids. The germline gives CDR1 MGHRA, CDR2 YSYEKL. CDR3 region: CASSRSGGGGETQYF. CDR3 DNA: TGCGCCAGCAGCCGGAGCGGGGGGGGCGGGGAGACCCAGTACTTC.

J is TRBJ2-5 and V is TRBV18, with 9 bases lining up with TRBD1. V lost 3 bases, J lost 2 bases, and 4 bases stayed unmatched. There are 15 residues in the CDR3. CDR1 and CDR2 from the germline V gene are KGHSH and LQKENI. In nucleotides, the CDR3 is TGTGCCAGCTCACCGGGACAGGGAGTTCAAGAGACCCAGTACTTC. As protein: CASSPGQGVQETQYF.

This sequence joins TRBV5-1 and TRBJ2-1; 13 positions match TRBD2. The ends lost 2 bases at V and 5 bases at J; junction bases unmatched: 1. This CDR3 region has 15 residues. Germline-derived CDR1 and CDR2 are SGHRS and YFSETQ. The CDR3 region has the DNA TGCGCCAGCAGCTTACTAGCGGGAGGGGACAATGAGCAGTTCTTC. It encodes CASSLLAGGDNEQFF.

This sequence joins TRBV28 and TRBJ2-7; the match to TRBD1 covers 7 bases. Germline V gene lookup returns CDR1 MDHEN and CDR2 SYDVKM. Trimming cost V 7 bases and J 6 bases; bases outside gene matches: 12. This CDR3 region has 14 residues. The CDR3 is CASIRWGQPTEQYF. CDR3 bases: TGTGCCAGCATCCGCTGGGGACAGCCGACCGAGCAGTACTTC. Together with reference TRBV28 and TRBJ2-7, the CDR3 gives the full variable domain: DVKVTQSSRYLVKRTGEKVFLECVQDMDHENMFWYRQDPGLGLRLIYFSYDVKMKEKGDIPEGYSVSREKKERFSLILESASTNQTSMYLCASIRWGQPTEQYFGPGTRLTVT.

This chain uses TRBV2 with TRBJ2-3, with TRBD2 matching over 10 bases. CDR1 and CDR2 (germline): SNHLY, FYNNEI. The CDR3 covers 15 residues. With V trimmed by 2 bases and J by 4 bases, 3 bases remained unmatched. The CDR3 here is CASSESGGVSDTQYF. The CDR3 DNA reads as TGTGCCAGCAGTGAAAGCGGGGGGGTATCAGATACGCAGTATTTT.

The rearrangement uses TRBV2 and TRBJ2-7; D not certain. This CDR3 is built from 14 residues. The V gene lost 1 base and the J gene lost 2 bases, with 9 bases spanning the gap. CDR1 SNHLY and CDR2 FYNNEI come from the germline V gene. The CDR3 loop is CASSEVRSAYEQYF. The CDR3 DNA reads TGTGCCAGCAGTGAAGTGCGGTCGGCCTACGAGCAGTACTTC. The variable domain in full, completed from reference TRBV2 and TRBJ2-7, reads EPEVTQTPSHQVTQMGQEVILRCVPISNHLYFYWYRQILGQKVEFLVSFYNNEISEKSEIFDDQFSVERPDGSNFTLKIRSTKLEDSAMYFCASSEVRSAYEQYFGPGTRLTVT.

This chain connects TRBV18 to TRBJ2-7; 7 nucleotides align to TRBD1. Losses at the gene ends were 8 bases for V and 3 bases for J; bases not matched to a gene: 10. CDR1 is KGHSH and CDR2 is LQKENI in the germline V gene. This CDR3 has 14 residues. CDR3 sequence (DNA): TGTGCCAGCACCTGGGACAGCCGTGGCTACGAGCAGTACTTC. This codes for CASTWDSRGYEQYF. The full variable domain, in which reference TRBV18 and TRBJ2-7 provide the parts outside the CDR3, is NAGVMQNPRHLVRRRGQEARLRCSPMKGHSHVYWYRQLPEEGLKFMVYLQKENIIDESGMPKERFSAEFPKEGPSILRIQQVVRGDSAAYFCASTWDSRGYEQYFGPGTRLTVT.

The rearrangement joins TRBV6-6 to TRBJ2-5; D is possibly TRBD1 (6 bases). Looked up from germline, CDR1 is MNHNY and CDR2 is SVGAGI (reference sequence). This CDR3 has 15 amino acids. V was pared by 7 bases and J by 5 bases, with 20 bases between. The CDR3 loop reads CASTTRMGAKETQYF. The CDR3 coding sequence is TGTGCCAGCACCACTCGTATGGGGGCGAAGGAGACCCAGTACTTC.

The J gene is TRBJ1-2, the V gene TRBV14; D remains ambiguous. The CDR3 runs to 13 residues. Trimming cost V 1 base and J 2 bases, with 5 bases left between them. Germline V lookup: CDR1 SGHDN, CDR2 FVKESK. The CDR3 here is CASSQGQNYGYTF. CDR3 DNA: TGTGCCAGCAGCCAAGGGCAGAACTATGGCTACACCTTC.

The rearrangement uses TRBV7-2 and TRBJ2-1; 14 nucleotides match TRBD2. The length of the CDR3 is 13 residues. Germline CDR1 and CDR2: SGHTA and FQGNSA. The trim removed 5 bases at V and 15 bases at J, leaving 6 bases unmatched. The CDR3 sequence: CASSRGLAGVLFF. The DNA of the CDR3 is TGTGCCAGCAGCCGGGGACTAGCGGGAGTCTTGTTCTTC.

This rearrangement joins TRBV10-2 to TRBJ2-5; D unresolved. CDR1 is WSHSY, CDR2 SAAADI, per germline. The CDR3 runs 12 residues. The V gene lost 6 bases and the J gene lost 0 bases, with 5 bases spanning the gap. The CDR3, as DNA: TGCGCCAGCAGGCGGTACCAAGAGACCCAGTACTTC. Translation gives CASRRYQETQYF.